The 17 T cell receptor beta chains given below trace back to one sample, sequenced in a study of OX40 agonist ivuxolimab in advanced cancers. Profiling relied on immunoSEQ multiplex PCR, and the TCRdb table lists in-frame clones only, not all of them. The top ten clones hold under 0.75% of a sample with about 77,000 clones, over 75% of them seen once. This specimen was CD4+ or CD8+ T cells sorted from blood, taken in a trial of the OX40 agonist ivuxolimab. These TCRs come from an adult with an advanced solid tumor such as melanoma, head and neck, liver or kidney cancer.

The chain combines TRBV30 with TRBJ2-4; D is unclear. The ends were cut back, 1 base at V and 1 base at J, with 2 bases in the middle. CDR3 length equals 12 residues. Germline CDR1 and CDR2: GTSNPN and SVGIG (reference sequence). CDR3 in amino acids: CAWSEAKNIQYF. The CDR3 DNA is TGTGCCTGGAGTGAGGCCAAAAACATTCAGTACTTC.

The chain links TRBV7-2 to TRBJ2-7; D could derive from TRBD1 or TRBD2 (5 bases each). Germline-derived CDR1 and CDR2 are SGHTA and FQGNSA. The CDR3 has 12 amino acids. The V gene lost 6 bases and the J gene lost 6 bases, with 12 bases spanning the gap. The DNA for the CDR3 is TGTGCCAGCAGAGCAGAGAGGGGCGAGCAGTACTTC. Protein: CASRAERGEQYF. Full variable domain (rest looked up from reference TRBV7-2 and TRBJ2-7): GAGVSQSPSNKVTEKGKDVELRCDPISGHTALYWYRQSLGQGLEFLIYFQGNSAPDKSGLPSDRFSAERTGGSVSTLTIQRTQQEDSAVYLCASRAERGEQYFGPGTRLTVT.

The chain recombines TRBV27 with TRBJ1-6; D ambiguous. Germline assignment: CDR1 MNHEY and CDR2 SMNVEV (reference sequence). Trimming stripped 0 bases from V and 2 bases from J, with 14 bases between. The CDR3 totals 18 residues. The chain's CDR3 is CASSLSTVSPPYNSPLHF. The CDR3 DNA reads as TGTGCCAGCAGTTTATCCACAGTGTCTCCCCCCTATAATTCACCCCTCCACTTT.

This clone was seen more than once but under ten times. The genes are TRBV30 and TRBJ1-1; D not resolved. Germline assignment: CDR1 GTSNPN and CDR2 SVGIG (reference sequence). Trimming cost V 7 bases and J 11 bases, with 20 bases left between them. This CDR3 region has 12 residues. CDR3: CASKRGLEKAFF. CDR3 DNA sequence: TGTGCCTCAAAACGCGGGTTGGAAAAGGCTTTCTTT.

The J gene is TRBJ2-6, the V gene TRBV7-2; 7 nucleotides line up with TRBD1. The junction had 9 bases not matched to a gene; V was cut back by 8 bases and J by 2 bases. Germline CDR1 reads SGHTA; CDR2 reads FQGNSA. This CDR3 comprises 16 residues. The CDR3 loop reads CASQQGLPAGANVLTF. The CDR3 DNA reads TGTGCCAGCCAACAGGGGCTTCCGGCTGGGGCCAACGTCCTGACTTTC.

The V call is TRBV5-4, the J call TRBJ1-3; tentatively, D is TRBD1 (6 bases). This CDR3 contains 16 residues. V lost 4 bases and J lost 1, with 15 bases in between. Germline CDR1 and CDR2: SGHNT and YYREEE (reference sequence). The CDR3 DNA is TGTGCCAGCAGCGACCGGGACCAGGGGTCTGGAAACACCATATATTTT. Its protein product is CASSDRDQGSGNTIYF.

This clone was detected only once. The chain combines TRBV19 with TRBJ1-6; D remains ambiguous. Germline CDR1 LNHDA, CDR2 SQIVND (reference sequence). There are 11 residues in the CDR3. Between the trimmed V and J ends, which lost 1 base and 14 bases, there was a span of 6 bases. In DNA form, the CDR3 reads TGTGCCAGTAGTATAGGTGGGGCCCTCCACTTT. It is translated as CASSIGGALHF.

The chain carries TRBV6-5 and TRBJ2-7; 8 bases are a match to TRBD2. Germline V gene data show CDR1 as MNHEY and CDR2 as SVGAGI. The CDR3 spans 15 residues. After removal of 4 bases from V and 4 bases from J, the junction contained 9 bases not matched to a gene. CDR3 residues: CASSSGGQGLYEQYF. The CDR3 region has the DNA TGTGCCAGCAGTTCGGGGGGGCAGGGGCTTTACGAGCAGTACTTC.

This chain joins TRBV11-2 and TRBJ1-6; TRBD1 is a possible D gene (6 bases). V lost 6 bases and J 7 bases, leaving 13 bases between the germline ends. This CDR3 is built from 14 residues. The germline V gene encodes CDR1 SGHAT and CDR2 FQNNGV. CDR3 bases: TGTGCCAGCAGGGTTGACAGGTTCAATTCACCCCTCCACTTT. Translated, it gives CASRVDRFNSPLHF. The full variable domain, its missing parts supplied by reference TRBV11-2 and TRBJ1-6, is EAGVAQSPRYKIIEKRQSVAFWCNPISGHATLYWYQQILGQGPKLLIQFQNNGVVDDSQLPKDRFSAERLKGVDSTLKIQPAKLEDSAVYLCASRVDRFNSPLHFGNGTRLTVT.

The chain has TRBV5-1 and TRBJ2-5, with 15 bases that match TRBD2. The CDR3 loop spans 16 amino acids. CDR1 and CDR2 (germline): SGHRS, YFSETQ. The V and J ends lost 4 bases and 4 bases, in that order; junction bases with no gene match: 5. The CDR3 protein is CASSQGLAGGGETQYF. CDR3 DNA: TGCGCCAGCAGCCAGGGACTAGCGGGGGGTGGAGAGACCCAGTACTTC.

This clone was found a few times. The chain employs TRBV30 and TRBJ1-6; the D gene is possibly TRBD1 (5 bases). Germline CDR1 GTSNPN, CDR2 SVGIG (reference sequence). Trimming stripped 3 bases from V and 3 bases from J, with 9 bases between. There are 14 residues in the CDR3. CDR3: CAWRPGHYNSPLHF. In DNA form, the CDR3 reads TGTGCCTGGAGACCCGGACACTATAATTCACCCCTCCACTTT.

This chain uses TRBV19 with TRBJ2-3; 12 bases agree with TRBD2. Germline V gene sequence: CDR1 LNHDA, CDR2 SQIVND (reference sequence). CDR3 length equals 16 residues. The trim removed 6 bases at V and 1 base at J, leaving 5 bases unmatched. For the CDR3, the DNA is TGTGCCAGTAGCAAACGACTAGCGGGGGGCACAGATACGCAGTATTTT. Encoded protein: CASSKRLAGGTDTQYF.

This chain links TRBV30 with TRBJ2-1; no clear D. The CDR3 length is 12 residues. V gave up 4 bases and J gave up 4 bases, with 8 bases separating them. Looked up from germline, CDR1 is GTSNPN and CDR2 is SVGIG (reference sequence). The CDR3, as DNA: TGTGCCTGGACGGCATCGTACAATGAGCAGTTCTTC. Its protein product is CAWTASYNEQFF.

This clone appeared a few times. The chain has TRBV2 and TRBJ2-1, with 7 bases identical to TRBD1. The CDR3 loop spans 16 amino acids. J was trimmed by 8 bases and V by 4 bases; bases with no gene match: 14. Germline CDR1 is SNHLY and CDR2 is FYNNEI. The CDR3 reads CASSGQGQQSGDEQFF. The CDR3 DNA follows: TGTGCCAGCAGTGGACAGGGCCAACAATCTGGAGATGAGCAGTTCTTC.

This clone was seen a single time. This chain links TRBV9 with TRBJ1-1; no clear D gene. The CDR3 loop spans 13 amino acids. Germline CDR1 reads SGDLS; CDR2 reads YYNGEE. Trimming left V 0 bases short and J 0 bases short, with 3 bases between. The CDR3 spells CASSVEVNTEAFF. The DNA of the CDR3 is TGTGCCAGCAGCGTAGAAGTGAACACTGAAGCTTTCTTT. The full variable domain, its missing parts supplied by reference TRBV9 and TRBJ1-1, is DSGVTQTPKHLITATGQRVTLRCSPRSGDLSVYWYQQSLDQGLQFLIQYYNGEERAKGNILERFSAQQFPDLHSELNLSSLELGDSALYFCASSVEVNTEAFFGQGTRLTVV.

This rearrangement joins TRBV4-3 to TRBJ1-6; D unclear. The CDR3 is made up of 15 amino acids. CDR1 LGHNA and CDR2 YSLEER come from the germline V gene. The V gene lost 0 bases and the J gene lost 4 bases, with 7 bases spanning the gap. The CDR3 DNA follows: TGCGCCAGCAGCCAAGACCCAAGTTATAATTCACCCCTCCACTTT. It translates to CASSQDPSYNSPLHF.

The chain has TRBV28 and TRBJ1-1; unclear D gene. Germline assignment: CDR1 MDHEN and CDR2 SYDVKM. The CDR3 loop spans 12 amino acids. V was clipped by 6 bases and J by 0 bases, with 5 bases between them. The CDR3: CASSVMNTEAFF. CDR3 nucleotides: TGTGCCAGCAGCGTCATGAACACTGAAGCTTTCTTT. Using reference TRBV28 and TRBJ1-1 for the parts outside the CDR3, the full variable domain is DVKVTQSSRYLVKRTGEKVFLECVQDMDHENMFWYRQDPGLGLRLIYFSYDVKMKEKGDIPEGYSVSREKKERFSLILESASTNQTSMYLCASSVMNTEAFFGQGTRLTVV.